The table lists the clone carrying this T cell receptor beta chain with a count of one. The CDR3 regions of TCR beta were amplified from RNA transcripts. HTBI primers were employed in a first-round RT-PCR of the TCR CDR3. TCRdb reanalysed the multiplex PCR reads using MiXCR and keeps one entry per CDR3 protein. The sample carries around 500,000 distinct CDR3 sequences, about 20% recorded once. The source of the sample is a study of T cells in Graves' hyperthyroidism and ophthalmopathy. This CDR3 comprises 11 residues. Germline V gene sequence: CDR1 LGHDT, CDR2 YNNKEL (reference sequence). V was pared by 1 base and J by 9 bases, with 4 bases between. Investigators excluded patients with uncontrolled infection, other autoimmune disease, pregnancy or lactation.

Sample: blood. The clonotype was recovered from a woman in her 70s with Graves' ophthalmopathy. The V gene is TRBV3-1, the J gene TRBJ2-1; no clear D gene. The CDR3 DNA reads as TGTGCCAGCAGCCAAGCGTTTGAGCAGTTCTTC. This gives the protein CASSQAFEQFF.